A single TCR beta chain is shown here with its context. What it binds is unknown. Assay: immunoSEQ multiplex PCR; the TCRdb copy retains only in-frame clones and omits some. The repertoire holds about 120,000 clones, roughly nine tenths seen once, with roughly 3% in the top ten. J lost 5 bases, V lost 6 bases, and 6 bases had no gene match. The CDR3 loop spans 13 amino acids. The germline V gene encodes CDR1 MNHNY and CDR2 SVGAGI (reference sequence). This sample is drawn from a study of T cell responses to AZD1222 COVID-19 vaccine. The wider study: Both about-4-week and about-12-week second-dose recipients were combined. Findings and caveats of the study: Nearly half of unique spike-specific TCRs reportedly avoided B.1.351 and B.1.1.7 mutated regions. Clonal diversity may have been underestimated in mostly white British donors.

This TCR came from an adult in good health. The chain has TRBV6-6 and TRBJ1-1, with 7 bases that match TRBD1. The sequencing used peripheral blood, collected on day 0 of AZD1222 vaccination. The CDR3 sequence: CASSDRVGTEAFF. DNA for the CDR3: TGTGCCAGCAGCGACAGGGTCGGAACTGAAGCTTTCTTT.